The count of the clone carrying this T cell receptor beta chain is one. These data are taken from a study of blood T cell repertoires in COVID-19. Overall study context: Sites across the United States, Italy and Spain contributed samples from acute and convalescent COVID-19. T cells, B-cell-depleted T cells, or PBMCs supplied cDNA or gDNA.

As processed by the authors: It was from reference gene primer amplification that nucleated cell counts were estimated. TCRdb's table, derived via immunoSEQ multiplex PCR, lists solely in-frame clones and lacks some. V and J calls and clone size follow that table, whereas D and trimming were derived from the DNA. The repertoire holds 300,000 to 450,000 clones, 81% seen once, with 0.85% to 1.3% in the top ten. V was pared by 5 bases and J by 3 bases, with 3 bases of the junction left unmatched. Germline CDR1 and CDR2: LNHDA and SQIVND (reference sequence). The CDR3 has 15 amino acids. This chain uses TRBV19 with TRBJ2-5; 13 bases agree with TRBD2. The origin of this receptor is a human donor with acute or convalescent COVID-19. The donor label of this sample is uncertain. The sequenced material came from peripheral blood. CDR3 nucleotide sequence: TGTGCCAGTAGTCGAGGACTAGCGGGAGAAGAGACCCAGTACTTC. It encodes CASSRGLAGEETQYF.